This TCR beta chain was profiled in a study of blood T cell repertoires in COVID-19. Deletions cut 3 bases from V and 2 bases from J, with 11 bases between. In germline, CDR1 is SGDLS, CDR2 YYNGEE. This CDR3 spans 14 amino acids. The study assigned cohorts using participant-reported clinical history. What the recovered Cohort 3 donors had was two negative PCRs, clearance, or symptom resolution. Original data processing: Amplification of reference gene primers was used by the study to estimate nucleated cell counts. The method was immunoSEQ multiplex PCR; TCRdb's version includes in-frame clones alone and lacks a portion of them. That table gives V, J and clone size, and the DNA gave D and trimming. This table holds about 240,000 clones, roughly 89% found once.

The clonotype comes from a woman younger than 45 who had recovered from COVID-19. The chain is built from TRBV9 and TRBJ1-1; possible D gene TRBD1, 6 bases. Input material: PBMCs or T cells enriched from blood (not recorded which). The CDR3 coding sequence is TGTGCCAGCAGCGCGGACAGCACAAACACTGAAGCTTTCTTT. This encodes CASSADSTNTEAFF.